This T cell receptor beta chain was captured by sequencing in a study of blood T cell repertoires in COVID-19. Study overall: From the United States, Italy and Spain came samples of acute and convalescent COVID-19. The cDNA or gDNA used as material had been derived from T cells, B-cell-depleted T cells, or PBMCs.

Germline V gene lookup returns CDR1 SGHAT and CDR2 FQNNGV. The germline V and J ends were trimmed by 4 bases and 3 bases, with 9 bases remaining between them. This CDR3 has 13 amino acids. Participants, 18 to 89 years old, spanned approximately 26 US areas. Assignment of participants to cohorts was predicated upon participant-reported clinical history. TCRdb's copy holds only in-frame clones and misses some; the assay was immunoSEQ multiplex PCR. The table includes approximately 380,000 clones, about nine tenths detected once. Sequenced input: PBMCs or T cells enriched from blood (not recorded which). This TCR derives from a woman aged 40 to 50 who had been exposed to COVID-19. The chain couples TRBV11-2 to TRBJ1-1, with D perhaps matching TRBD1 (5 bases). The CDR3 is CASSSRGDTEAFF. The CDR3 bases are TGTGCCAGCAGCTCCCGGGGGGACACTGAAGCTTTCTTT.